The 20 T cell receptor beta chains in this list originate from one sample, sequenced in a study of tissue T cells after allogeneic stem cell transplantation (dated by TCRdb to between 2020 and 2023). The method behind the library was the immunoSEQ multiplex PCR assay. Not all clones reach the TCRdb copy of this immuneACCESS table, which keeps in-frame sequences only. Checked studies attribute under half of the gap to unresolved V genes and leave the rest unexplained. For this sample there are 48,000 or so clones; around 73% appear just once. The ten largest account for about 0.77% of the sample. The sample taken for sequencing was sorted cells pooled from one or two spleens. These receptors were taken from a pool of C57BL/6 mice in good health.

To note about this clone: The gene symbols are mouse symbols. The read stops 1 residue short of the end of the CDR3; the missing end is completed from the germline J gene. The V gene is TRBV26, the J gene TRBJ1-4, with 7 positions matching TRBD1. V shed 2 bases and J 0 bases; nucleotides not matched to a gene: 0. Germline CDR1 reads KGHPV; CDR2 reads FQNQEV (reference sequence). This CDR3 is 15 amino acids long. CDR3: CASSLGTVSNERLFF. CDR3 DNA (partial): TGTGCCAGCAGTCTGGGGACAGTTTCCAACGAAAGATTATTT.

A word on this clone: Genes and germline come from the mouse. The CDR3 extends 1 residue past the end of the read, so its final part is completed from the germline J gene. The rearrangement links TRBV4 to TRBJ1-4, with unresolved D. The V gene's germline CDR1 is LGHDT and CDR2 YNNKQL (reference sequence). The CDR3 is made up of 14 amino acids. V shed 5 bases and J shed 0 bases, with 7 bases lying between them. The DNA read from the CDR3 is TGTGCCAGCAGCAACAGAATTTCCAACGAAAGATTATTT. This encodes CASSNRISNERLF. The CDR3 as a whole reads CASSNRISNERLFF.

A word on this clone: Here the gene names and germline are mouse. The read stops 1 residue short of the end of the CDR3; the missing end is completed from the germline J gene. Other DNA sequences from this sample encode an identical CDR3 as well. The chain recombines TRBV12-2 with TRBJ2-3; the D gene is possibly TRBD2 (5 bases). V shed 0 bases and J shed 2 bases, with 11 bases lying between them. Germline values: CDR1 SGHLS, CDR2 HYDKME. This CDR3 spans 15 amino acids. CDR3 in amino acids: CASSLEWGDAETLYF. The DNA read from the CDR3 is TGTGCCAGCTCTCTCGAGTGGGGTGATGCAGAAACGCTGTAT.

With regard to this clone: The germline and genes are mouse ones. The read ends 1 residue before the CDR3 terminus; that terminus is restored from the germline J gene. The genes are TRBV13-1 and TRBJ2-5; TRBD2 matches 12 bases. The trim removed 3 bases at V and 0 bases at J, leaving 2 bases unmatched. Per germline, CDR1 NSHNY and CDR2 SYGAGN. CDR3 length: 16 amino acids. CDR3 DNA (partial): TGTGCCAGCAGTGGCGGGACTGGGGGGAACCAAGACACCCAGTAC. This codes for CASSGGTGGNQDTQY. The full CDR3 is CASSGGTGGNQDTQYF.

On this clone itself: Gene names follow the mouse nomenclature. Read coverage stops 1 residue before the CDR3 terminus; the germline J gene supplies the remainder. The chain carries TRBV1 and TRBJ1-2; D gene uncertain. CDR3 length: 14 amino acids. Germline loops: CDR1 NSQYPW, CDR2 LRSPGD (reference sequence). The ends were cut back, 0 bases at V and 1 base at J, with 6 bases in the middle. This chain's CDR3 is CTCSADKGNSDYTF. The covered CDR3 bases are TGCACCTGCAGTGCAGATAAGGGAAACTCCGACTACACC.

Of note for this clone: Genes and germline come from the mouse. Read coverage stops 1 residue before the CDR3 terminus; the germline J gene supplies the remainder. The chain combines TRBV1 with TRBJ2-7; 7 nucleotides align to TRBD1. The CDR3 extends over 13 amino acids. Germline-derived CDR1 and CDR2 are NSQYPW and LRSPGD (reference sequence). After removal of 0 bases from V and 6 bases from J, the junction contained 2 bases not matched to a gene. The CDR3 spells CTCSADHRGEQYF. CDR3 DNA, as far as it was read: TGCACCTGCAGTGCAGATCACAGGGGTGAACAGTAC.

A remark on this clone: Gene labels here are mouse ones. Read coverage stops 1 residue before the CDR3 terminus; the germline J gene supplies the remainder. V gene TRBV13-1 combines with J gene TRBJ1-5; D uncertain. This CDR3 comprises 12 residues. Germline lookup yields CDR1 NSHNY and CDR2 SYGAGN. V lost 2 bases to trimming and J lost 6 bases, with 6 bases between them. CDR3: CASSDAPQAPLF. CDR3 DNA, as far as it was read: TGTGCCAGCAGTGACGCCCCCCAGGCTCCGCTT.

Comment on this clone: Mouse gene names and germline throughout. The read comes to an end 1 residue before the CDR3 does, leaving the germline J gene to fill in the end. This chain uses TRBV3 with TRBJ2-3; D remains unclear. The CDR3 extends over 14 amino acids. Per germline, CDR1 SNHLY and CDR2 FYNGKV (reference sequence). Trimming took off 4 bases at V and 0 bases at J, with 8 bases between the two ends. CDR3 region: CASSSGVSAETLYF. The CDR3 bases that were read are TGTGCCAGCAGCTCCGGGGTTAGTGCAGAAACGCTGTAT.

Note on this clone: Gene names and germline match the mouse. Sequencing ends 1 residue short of the CDR3 end; the germline J gene provides the rest. This chain joins TRBV15 and TRBJ2-4; 7 bases align to TRBD1. The CDR3 has 14 amino acids. The germline CDR1 and CDR2 sequences are SGHND and FRSKSL. V shed 6 bases and J 0 bases; nucleotides not matched to a gene: 3. CDR3 DNA (partial): TGTGCCAGCAGCCAGACAGGGAGTCAAAACACCTTGTAC. Its protein is CASSQTGSQNTLY. The entire CDR3 is CASSQTGSQNTLYF.

Of note for this clone: Gene names refer to mouse genes. The read terminates 1 residue ahead of where the CDR3 ends, so the germline J gene completes it. The chain uses TRBV13-2 and TRBJ2-2; TRBD2 matches at 10 bases. The junction had 6 bases not matched to a gene; V was cut back by 0 bases and J by 4 bases. The CDR3 has 17 amino acids. CDR1 is NNHNN, CDR2 SYGAGS, per germline (reference sequence). CDR3: CASGDAGGARPTGQLYF. The sequenced CDR3 bases are TGTGCCAGCGGTGATGCTGGGGGGGCGCGACCCACCGGGCAGCTCTAC.

Notes on this clone: Mouse gene names and germline throughout. The CDR3 reads CASSLDNTEVFF. CDR3 DNA, as far as it was read: TGTGCCAGCAGCCTGGACAACACAGAAGTCTTC. This sequence joins TRBV13-3 and TRBJ1-1; D gene uncertain. The read terminates 1 residue ahead of where the CDR3 ends, so the germline J gene completes it. The CDR3 extends over 12 amino acids. Germline V gives CDR1 NNHDY, CDR2 SYVADS. V shed 5 bases and J shed 2 bases, with 7 bases lying between them.

As to this clone: Any gene name here is a mouse gene name. The sequenced CDR3 bases are TGTGCCAGCAGTGGACTGGGGGGGCAATATGAACAGTAC. This sequence encodes CASSGLGGQYEQY. The full CDR3 sequence reads CASSGLGGQYEQYF. The chain employs TRBV15 and TRBJ2-7; 13 bases map to TRBD2. The read ends 1 residue early relative to the CDR3; the germline J gene fills the gap. V dropped 5 bases and J dropped 4; count of bases not matched to a gene: 2. Looked up from germline, CDR1 is SGHND and CDR2 is FRSKSL. CDR3 size: 14 residues.

This clone occurred once. Genes and germline are mouse. The CDR3 extends 1 residue past the end of the read, so its final part is completed from the germline J gene. The rearrangement uses TRBV12-1 and TRBJ1-2; 8 positions match TRBD1. Germline V gives CDR1 SGHSN, CDR2 HYEKVE. The V segment lost 3 bases and the J segment 2 bases; nucleotides outside the gene matches: 4. The CDR3 is made up of 14 amino acids. The covered CDR3 bases are TGTGCCAGCTCTTGGGACAGGATGAACTCCGACTACACC. This translates into CASSWDRMNSDYT. The whole CDR3 reads CASSWDRMNSDYTF.

This clone occurred a few times. Gene and germline names: mouse. The read ends 1 residue before the CDR3 terminus; that terminus is restored from the germline J gene. This chain links TRBV20 with TRBJ1-4; the D is unclear. The CDR3 contains 13 residues. Deletions cut 2 bases from V and 4 bases from J, with 8 bases between. The V gene's germline CDR1 is GFQATS and CDR2 STVNSAI. The CDR3 reads CGARTASNERLFF. The covered CDR3 bases are TGTGGTGCTAGGACGGCCAGCAACGAAAGATTATTT.

Points on this clone: Genes here carry mouse names. Read data end 1 residue before the CDR3 end; the end is taken from the germline J gene. The rearrangement links TRBV13-1 to TRBJ2-3; possibly TRBD2 for D (6 bases). This CDR3 has 14 residues. Trimming cost V 5 bases and J 0 bases, with 10 bases left between them. Germline values: CDR1 NSHNY, CDR2 SYGAGN. CDR3: CASRLGSSAETLYF. The part of the CDR3 DNA that was read is TGTGCCAGCAGACTGGGTTCTAGTGCAGAAACGCTGTAT.

On this clone itself: Each gene name is a mouse one. The read halts 1 residue ahead of the CDR3 end, with the missing end drawn from the germline J gene. The chain employs TRBV13-1 and TRBJ2-5, with TRBD2 as a possible D gene (6 bases). Germline V CDR1 and CDR2: NSHNY, SYGAGN. V was trimmed by 1 base and J by 2 bases, leaving 8 bases between them. The CDR3 sequence is 14 residues long. Incomplete CDR3 DNA: TGTGCCAGCAGTGATTCTGGGGTCCAAGACACCCAGTAC. Translated, it gives CASSDSGVQDTQY. The entire CDR3 protein reads CASSDSGVQDTQYF.

As for this clone: Here the gene names and germline are mouse. The read terminates 1 residue ahead of where the CDR3 ends, so the germline J gene completes it. The chain uses TRBV5 and TRBJ2-3; tentative D call: TRBD1 (6 bases). The CDR3 spans 14 residues. Germline-derived CDR1 and CDR2 are LGHNA and YNLKQL (reference sequence). Trimming removed 0 bases at V and 4 bases at J, with 8 bases between. The CDR3 protein is CASSQDGTSETLYF. CDR3 bases read: TGTGCCAGCAGCCAAGATGGGACATCAGAAACGCTGTAT.

Regarding this clone: Mouse gene names and germline throughout. The read comes to an end 1 residue before the CDR3 does, leaving the germline J gene to fill in the end. V and J are TRBV16 and TRBJ1-5; TRBD1 is a possible D gene (6 bases). Germline CDR1 SGHSA, CDR2 FRNQAP. The CDR3 consists of 15 residues. V was shortened by 3 bases and J by 0 bases, with 9 bases between the two germline ends. The covered CDR3 bases are TGTGCAAGCAGCTTCGACAGGTATAACAACCAGGCTCCGCTT. Translating gives CASSFDRYNNQAPL. The CDR3 in full is CASSFDRYNNQAPLF.

With regard to this clone: The gene names given are mouse names. The observed sequence ends 1 residue before the CDR3 terminus, with the missing tail filled in from the germline J gene. The chain uses TRBV19 and TRBJ1-4; D perhaps matches TRBD1 (6 bases). V was pared by 2 bases and J by 3 bases, with 8 bases between. From germline, CDR1 is FNHDT and CDR2 SITEND (reference sequence). The CDR3 length is 14 residues. The DNA read from the CDR3 is TGTGCCAGCAGTATCGGGACAACCAACGAAAGATTATTT. Its translation: CASSIGTTNERLF. Given in full, the CDR3 is CASSIGTTNERLFF.

This clone has more than one count but fewer than ten. The gene names here belong to mouse. The read ends 1 residue before the CDR3 terminus; that terminus is restored from the germline J gene. This chain connects TRBV13-1 to TRBJ2-7; 9 bases align to TRBD2. In germline, CDR1 is NSHNY, CDR2 SYGAGN. This CDR3 has 14 residues. V lost 0 bases, J lost 6 bases, and 4 bases stayed unmatched. CDR3 bases read: TGTGCCAGCAGTGATGTGACTGGGGGTCTTGAACAGTAC. This encodes CASSDVTGGLEQY. In full, the CDR3 reads CASSDVTGGLEQYF.